The entry below gives a single T cell receptor (beta chain) sequence along with its context. The data stem from a study of control samples from healthy donors and cancer patients. Clones were read by immunoSEQ multiplex PCR, and TCRdb kept only the in-frame ones, dropping some. The table has approximately 120,000 clones, about 92% seen once; the top ten hold around 0.6%. The sequenced sample consisted of PBMCs. This clonotype was sampled from a man older than 75 with head and neck cancer.

The CDR3 nucleotides are TGTGCCAGCAGCTTAGGGCTAGCGGGAGCCGGGGAGCTGTTTTTT. As protein: CASSLGLAGAGELFF. This rearrangement joins TRBV7-2 to TRBJ2-2, with TRBD2 matching over 10 bases. Germline CDR1 and CDR2: SGHTA and FQGNSA. The CDR3 spans 15 residues. The V gene end was trimmed by 1 base and the J gene end by 6 bases; junction bases not matched to a gene: 2.